This T cell receptor beta chain was sequenced during a study of graft-versus-host responses after intestinal transplantation. Intraepithelial and lamina propria lymphocytes were freed from processed graft tissue. Sequencing was performed with immunoSEQ multiplex PCR; in TCRdb, only in-frame clones are kept and a portion is missing. The repertoire has about 22,000 clones, roughly four fifths of them found once; the top ten carry under 4%. This clonotype was sampled from a human patient who received an intestinal transplant, so some T cells may come from the graft donor. Sequenced here: ileum tissue, sampled 12 days after intestinal transplant.

The CDR3 sequence is CASSTGLSNQPQHF. CDR3 DNA: TGTGCCAGCAGTACAGGGTTGAGCAATCAGCCCCAGCATTTT. V is TRBV6-5 and J is TRBJ1-5, with TRBD1 as a possible D gene (6 bases). This CDR3 spans 14 amino acids. Germline values: CDR1 MNHEY, CDR2 SVGAGI. Trimming cost V 5 bases and J 1 base, with 9 bases left between them.